Listed below are T cell receptor beta chains from one sample, sequenced in a study of blood T cells in healthy people across ages. TCRdb used MiXCR to reprocess the 5' RACE reads, holding one entry per CDR3 protein. The sample lists about 700,000 distinct CDR3 sequences, 32% seen once, with 15% in the top ten. Sequenced sample: blood. Source of these receptors: a woman of 80 years or more in good health. The CDR3 runs from the conserved cysteine through the conserved F or W. A D gene is named only where the DNA matches it firmly. The size of a clone is reported for some rows only, either as once, few or many, or as a class for expanded clones.

TRBJ2-3	.	few	TRBV12-3/TRBV12-4	CASSLGPPEGDTQYF	TGTGCCAGCAGTTTAGGTCCCCCCGAGGGAGATACGCAGTATTTT
TRBJ1-6	.	many	TRBV10-3	CAICQGSRDSPLHF	TGTGCCATTTGTCAGGGTAGCCGAGATTCACCCCTCCACTTT
TRBJ2-1	.	.	TRBV20-1	CSARDRLDPGEQFF	TGCAGTGCTAGAGATCGCCTGGATCCTGGGGAGCAGTTCTTC
TRBJ2-1	.	many	TRBV20-1	CSAGPAGASYNEQFF	TGCAGTGCCGGACCCGCAGGGGCCTCCTACAATGAGCAGTTCTTC
TRBJ1-3	.	once	TRBV7-2	CASSPDGASSGNTIYF	TGTGCCAGCAGCCCAGACGGGGCCAGCTCTGGAAACACCATATATTTT
TRBJ1-2	TRBD1	.	TRBV19	CASSYQGGRGDYGYTF	TGTGCCAGTAGTTATCAGGGGGGCAGAGGGGACTATGGCTACACCTTC
TRBJ2-7	.	many	TRBV28	CASSYPSGLTPYEQYF	TGTGCCAGCAGTTATCCCTCCGGCCTAACCCCCTACGAGCAGTACTTC
TRBJ2-1	.	.	TRBV7-2	CASSLGPGATNEQFF	TGTGCCAGCAGCTTAGGTCCCGGGGCTACCAATGAGCAGTTCTTC
TRBJ1-1	TRBD1	once	TRBV5-1	CASRRDRHTEAFF	TGCGCCAGCAGGCGGGACAGGCACACTGAAGCTTTCTTT
TRBJ2-5	.	many	TRBV5-1	CASSSEPTSSYPETQYF	TGCGCCAGCAGCTCGGAGCCAACTAGTTCCTATCCCGAGACCCAGTACTTC
TRBJ1-2	.	.	TRBV5-1	CASSPGTPNYGYTF	TGCGCCAGCAGCCCAGGGACCCCTAACTATGGCTACACCTTC
TRBJ2-1	.	.	TRBV18	CASTVDSYGEQFF	TGTGCCAGCACCGTCGACAGCTACGGGGAGCAGTTCTTC
TRBJ1-3	.	few	TRBV25-1	CASSAHSGDTIYF	TGTGCCAGCAGTGCCCATTCGGGAGACACCATATATTTT
TRBJ2-3	.	many	TRBV5-1	CASSLETGGGTQYF	TGCGCCAGCAGCTTGGAGACAGGCGGAGGTACGCAGTATTTT
TRBJ2-1	TRBD2	.	TRBV5-1	CAGSFGTSGIEQFF	TGCGCCGGCAGCTTCGGGACTAGCGGGATTGAGCAGTTCTTC
TRBJ1-2	.	many	TRBV9	CASGGRGYGYTF	TGTGCCAGCGGGGGTCGAGGCTATGGCTACACCTTC
TRBJ2-1	.	many	TRBV5-1	CASRTGGLAGYNEQFF	TGCGCCAGCAGGACAGGGGGGCTAGCGGGGTACAATGAGCAGTTCTTC
TRBJ1-4	TRBD1	many	TRBV4-3	CASSQEGTGVWKLFF	TGCGCCAGCAGCCAAGAGGGGACAGGGGTTTGGAAACTGTTTTTT
TRBJ1-1	.	.	TRBV18	CASSPQGENTEAFF	TGTGCCAGCTCACCACAGGGCGAGAACACTGAAGCTTTCTTT
TRBJ2-1	.	.	TRBV30	CAWRVQGGGNEQFF	TGTGCCTGGAGGGTTCAGGGAGGGGGCAATGAGCAGTTCTTC
TRBJ1-5	TRBD1	.	TRBV20-1	CSALDRGSPQHF	TGCAGTGCTTTGGACAGGGGGTCACCCCAGCATTTT
TRBJ1-3	TRBD1	.	TRBV30	CAWSRGQGTGNTIYF	TGTGCCTGGAGTAGGGGACAGGGTACGGGAAACACCATATATTTT
TRBJ2-1	.	.	TRBV3-1	CASSGDPLNEQFF	TGTGCCAGCAGCGGCGACCCTCTCAATGAGCAGTTCTTC
TRBJ2-5	.	many	TRBV9	CASSGSDSQETQYF	TGTGCCAGCAGTGGTTCGGACTCACAAGAGACCCAGTACTTC
TRBJ2-3	.	many	TRBV20-1	CSALRLSTDTQYF	TGCAGTGCTCTTAGACTTTCCACAGATACGCAGTATTTT
TRBJ2-1	.	many	TRBV5-1	CASSFDPTVFYNEQFF	TGCGCCAGCAGCTTCGACCCGACCGTCTTTTACAATGAGCAGTTCTTC
TRBJ1-4	TRBD1	few	TRBV5-1	CASSLGQGREKLFF	TGCGCCAGCAGCTTGGGACAGGGGAGGGAAAAACTGTTTTTT
TRBJ2-1	TRBD2	many	TRBV30	CAWNPAGDNEQFF	TGTGCCTGGAATCCAGCGGGGGACAATGAGCAGTTCTTC
TRBJ1-1	.	few	TRBV20-1	CSARPFGRGTEAFF	TGCAGTGCTAGACCCTTTGGGAGGGGCACTGAAGCTTTCTTT
TRBJ2-1	.	.	TRBV20-1	CSARDGARQSNEQFF	TGCAGTGCTAGAGATGGCGCTAGACAGAGTAATGAGCAGTTCTTC
TRBJ2-4	.	many	TRBV2	CASEESGAKNIQYF	TGTGCCAGCGAAGAGAGCGGAGCCAAAAACATTCAGTACTTC
TRBJ2-3	.	.	TRBV5-1	CADRVGTDTQYF	TGCGCCGACAGAGTCGGCACAGATACGCAGTATTTT
TRBJ1-5	TRBD1	.	TRBV20-1	CSARVQGNQPQHF	TGCAGTGCTAGAGTACAGGGGAATCAGCCCCAGCATTTT
TRBJ1-5	TRBD1	few	TRBV2	CASRAGTGGGNQPQHF	TGTGCCAGCAGAGCCGGGACAGGGGGCGGCAATCAGCCCCAGCATTTT
TRBJ2-1	TRBD2	many	TRBV7-2	CASTGVVAGVYNEQFF	TGTGCCAGCACTGGGGTGGTAGCGGGGGTTTACAATGAGCAGTTCTTC
TRBJ1-1	TRBD1	few	TRBV19	CASSMATGYMNTEAFF	TGTGCCAGTAGTATGGCGACAGGGTACATGAACACTGAAGCTTTCTTT
TRBJ2-7	.	.	TRBV4-2	CASSQSRPYEQYF	TGTGCCAGCAGCCAATCTCGCCCCTACGAGCAGTACTTC
TRBJ2-3	TRBD2	many	TRBV7-8	CASTQRRASGGRSTDTQYF	TGTGCCAGCACCCAACGTCGGGCTAGCGGGGGGCGGAGCACAGATACGCAGTATTTT
TRBJ1-5	TRBD1	few	TRBV12-3/TRBV12-4	CASASQGGSNQPQHF	TGTGCCAGCGCGTCACAGGGGGGGAGCAATCAGCCCCAGCATTTT
TRBJ2-6	.	.	TRBV30	CAWSQAVEGANVRTF	TGTGCCTGGAGTCAAGCGGTGGAGGGGGCCAACGTCCGGACTTTC